Following are 23 T cell receptor beta chains from one sample sequenced in a study of blood T cell repertoires in COVID-19. The data were produced by immunoSEQ multiplex PCR, yet TCRdb's version contains in-frame clones alone and is incomplete. The data show about 150,000 clones, with 89% seen just once and around 2.9% held by the top ten. Material: peripheral blood. The receptors derive from a man aged 55 to 70 with acute or convalescent COVID-19.

This chain links TRBV2 with TRBJ1-5, with TRBD1 matching 7 bases. The germline gives CDR1 SNHLY, CDR2 FYNNEI. V lost 6 bases and J lost 1; bases outside the gene matches: 6. The CDR3 runs to 15 residues. The CDR3 nucleotides read TGTGCCAGCAGCCGGGACAGTCAGAGCAATCAGCCCCAGCATTTT. Amino acid sequence: CASSRDSQSNQPQHF.

This chain joins TRBV29-1 and TRBJ1-6, with 7 positions matching TRBD1. This CDR3 contains 13 residues. The V gene's germline CDR1 is SQVTM and CDR2 ANQGSEA. Unmatched junction bases numbered 5, after V lost 7 bases and J lost 5 bases. CDR3 amino acids: CSGGDSNNSPLHF. The CDR3 DNA follows: TGCAGCGGGGGGGACAGCAATAATTCACCCCTCCACTTT.

The chain combines TRBV20-1 with TRBJ2-1; 7 positions agree with TRBD2. The CDR3 consists of 16 residues. V shed 3 bases and J 3 bases; nucleotides not matched to a gene: 11. Germline V gives CDR1 DFQATT, CDR2 SNEGSKA (reference sequence). In nucleotides, the CDR3 is TGCAGTGCTAGTGCCCCAAGGCTAGCGGTCTACAATGAGCAGTTCTTC. Protein sequence: CSASAPRLAVYNEQFF.

The sample holds one count of this clone. The chain links TRBV5-1 to TRBJ1-2; D is ambiguous. Trimming removed 0 bases from V and 2 bases from J, with 8 bases in between. In germline, CDR1 is SGHRS, CDR2 YFSETQ. The CDR3 length is 14 residues. The CDR3 here is CASSLAGGNYGYTF. The CDR3 nucleotides are TGCGCCAGCAGCTTGGCCGGAGGGAACTATGGCTACACCTTC.

V gene TRBV7-2 combines with J gene TRBJ2-7; possible D gene TRBD2, 7 bases. Per germline, CDR1 SGHTA and CDR2 FQGNSA. The CDR3 is made up of 13 amino acids. V was clipped by 3 bases and J by 9 bases, with 15 bases between them. CDR3 sequence reads: CASSFNRGAGQYF. CDR3 sequence (DNA): TGTGCCAGCAGCTTTAACCGGGGGGCCGGGCAGTACTTC.

The rearrangement joins TRBV6-6 to TRBJ1-1, with D perhaps matching TRBD1 (6 bases). V was clipped by 6 bases and J by 4 bases, with 15 bases between them. CDR1 MNHNY and CDR2 SVGAGI come from the germline V gene (reference sequence). The CDR3 covers 14 residues. In DNA form, the CDR3 reads TGTGCCAGCAGCTTCTCAGGGGAGGGCACTGAAGCTTTCTTT. Its translation: CASSFSGEGTEAFF.

V and J are TRBV5-6 and TRBJ1-1; tentative D call: TRBD1 (5 bases). The V gene's germline CDR1 is SGHDT and CDR2 YYEEEE. V lost 2 bases and J 8 bases, leaving 16 bases between the germline ends. The length of the CDR3 is 14 residues. In DNA, the CDR3 is TGTGCCAGCAGCTTCGCAACCACAGGTGAGGAAGCTTTCTTT. Protein product: CASSFATTGEEAFF.

The chain employs TRBV25-1 and TRBJ1-5; D perhaps matches TRBD1 (5 bases). V lost 1 base, J lost 0 bases, and 10 bases lay in between. The CDR3 covers 16 residues. The germline V gene encodes CDR1 MGHDK and CDR2 SYGVNS. The CDR3 loop reads CASSESGHYSNQPQHF. CDR3 DNA: TGTGCCAGCAGTGAATCAGGACATTATAGCAATCAGCCCCAGCATTTT.

The genes are TRBV5-1 and TRBJ1-2; unclear D gene. Germline V CDR1 and CDR2: SGHRS, YFSETQ. The CDR3 runs 17 residues. V shed 4 bases and J shed 7 bases, with 26 bases lying between them. CDR3 DNA: TGCGCCAGCAGCCCAGTCCCGGATGGGAGATTCAAGAGTGGCTACACCTTC. As protein: CASSPVPDGRFKSGYTF.

This chain joins TRBV19 and TRBJ2-1, with 10 bases lining up with TRBD1. After removal of 5 bases from V and 2 bases from J, the junction contained 3 bases not matched to a gene. The CDR3 length is 15 residues. The germline V gene encodes CDR1 LNHDA and CDR2 SQIVND (reference sequence). The CDR3 DNA sequence: TGTGCCAGTAGTTACGACAGGGGGCCCTACAATGAGCAGTTCTTC. Translation gives CASSYDRGPYNEQFF.

This sequence joins TRBV6-6 and TRBJ2-5; TRBD1 matches at 9 bases. The CDR3 spans 13 residues. CDR1 and CDR2 from the germline V gene are MNHNY and SVGAGI (reference sequence). After removal of 7 bases from V and 5 bases from J, the junction contained 5 bases not matched to a gene. The CDR3 DNA reads TGTGCCAGCACCACGACAGGGGGGGAGACCCAGTACTTC. Its protein product is CASTTTGGETQYF.

The V gene is TRBV19, the J gene TRBJ1-4; possible D gene TRBD1, 5 bases. The germline gives CDR1 LNHDA, CDR2 SQIVND (reference sequence). The germline V and J ends were trimmed by 8 bases and 0 bases, with 13 bases remaining between them. CDR3 length equals 15 residues. CDR3 coding DNA: TGTGCCAGTTCGGACACCTCTGCAACTAATGAAAAACTGTTTTTT. This sequence encodes CASSDTSATNEKLFF.

This rearrangement joins TRBV5-4 to TRBJ2-1; 7 nucleotides line up with TRBD2. With V trimmed by 0 bases and J by 6 bases, 12 bases remained unmatched. The germline V gene encodes CDR1 SGHNT and CDR2 YYREEE (reference sequence). This CDR3 region has 17 residues. DNA for the CDR3: TGTGCCAGCAGCTTGGGTTCCGGGGGGAGGAGATTCAATGAGCAGTTCTTC. Encoded protein: CASSLGSGGRRFNEQFF.

The V and J genes are TRBV4-2 and TRBJ2-1, with 10 bases lining up with TRBD2. The ends lost 0 bases at V and 4 bases at J; junction bases unmatched: 3. The length of the CDR3 is 16 residues. Germline CDR1 and CDR2: LGHNA and YNFKEQ. The CDR3 protein is CASSQEGTSEYNEQFF. The CDR3 DNA reads TGTGCCAGCAGCCAAGAGGGGACTAGCGAGTACAATGAGCAGTTCTTC.

The rearrangement uses TRBV11-2 and TRBJ2-3; 9 bases fit TRBD2. Germline CDR1 SGHAT, CDR2 FQNNGV. The CDR3 totals 14 residues. V was clipped by 4 bases and J by 7 bases; unmatched bases: 6. Here the CDR3 reads CASSYGLASYTQYF. The CDR3 coding sequence is TGTGCCAGCAGCTATGGACTAGCGAGCTATACGCAGTATTTT.

The chain joins TRBV2 to TRBJ1-6; possibly TRBD1 for D (5 bases). Germline assignment: CDR1 SNHLY and CDR2 FYNNEI. This CDR3 is built from 14 residues. The V gene lost 7 bases and the J gene lost 7 bases, with 14 bases spanning the gap. CDR3: CASNGRRTNSPLHF. CDR3 nucleotides: TGTGCCAGCAATGGCCGACGGACAAATTCACCCCTCCACTTT.

The rearrangement joins TRBV5-6 to TRBJ2-7; D may be TRBD1 (5 bases). Trimming pared 1 base from V and 5 bases from J, leaving 13 bases between. Germline V gives CDR1 SGHDT, CDR2 YYEEEE. The CDR3 is 14 amino acids. This CDR3 reads CASSLPTAFNEQYF. The CDR3 DNA sequence: TGTGCCAGCAGCTTGCCGACAGCCTTCAACGAGCAGTACTTC.

The chain carries TRBV19 and TRBJ1-6, with 10 positions matching TRBD1. The CDR3 loop spans 16 amino acids. V shed 3 bases and J 7 bases; nucleotides not matched to a gene: 6. From germline, CDR1 is LNHDA and CDR2 SQIVND (reference sequence). The CDR3 here is CASSMTGGTPNSPLHF. The CDR3 DNA is TGTGCCAGTAGTATGACAGGGGGCACCCCCAATTCACCCCTCCACTTT.

This chain links TRBV2 with TRBJ1-5; D is possibly TRBD1 (5 bases). CDR1 is SNHLY, CDR2 FYNNEI, per germline. Trimming took off 6 bases at V and 5 bases at J, with 14 bases between the two ends. The CDR3 contains 14 residues. The chain's CDR3 is CASRERGKYQPQHF. The DNA for the CDR3 is TGTGCCAGCAGAGAACGGGGGAAGTATCAGCCCCAGCATTTT.

The chain joins TRBV18 to TRBJ1-6, with no clear D. V lost 1 base and J lost 10, with 14 bases in between. The CDR3 covers 15 residues. Germline CDR1 reads KGHSH; CDR2 reads LQKENI. The CDR3, as DNA: TGTGCCAGCTCACCACGAGAGTTGGAGCTCTCACCCCTCCACTTT. Its translation: CASSPRELELSPLHF.

This clone was counted a few times. The chain couples TRBV5-1 to TRBJ2-3; tentatively, D is TRBD1 (6 bases). The CDR3 is 15 residues long. Trimming left V 4 bases short and J 0 bases short, with 12 bases between. Germline-derived CDR1 and CDR2 are SGHRS and YFSETQ. This CDR3 reads CASSIGTPSTDTQYF. The DNA for the CDR3 is TGCGCCAGCAGCATAGGGACACCTAGCACAGATACGCAGTATTTT.

The chain combines TRBV19 with TRBJ2-7; 8 positions match TRBD2. CDR3 size: 15 residues. Unmatched junction bases numbered 8, after V lost 3 bases and J lost 4 bases. Per germline, CDR1 LNHDA and CDR2 SQIVND (reference sequence). CDR3 bases: TGTGCCAGTAGTATCTCGGCAGGGACTAGGTACGAGCAGTACTTC. This sequence encodes CASSISAGTRYEQYF. The variable domain in full, with the rest retrieved from reference TRBV19 and TRBJ2-7, is DGGITQSPKYLFRKEGQNVTLSCEQNLNHDAMYWYRQDPGQGLRLIYYSQIVNDFQKGDIAEGYSVSREKKESFPLTVTSAQKNPTAFYLCASSISAGTRYEQYFGPGTRLTVT.

This clone was seen just once. V and J are TRBV9 and TRBJ1-6, with 8 nucleotides matching TRBD1. CDR3 length: 16 amino acids. Germline V CDR1 and CDR2: SGDLS, YYNGEE. V lost 4 bases, J lost 6 bases, and 9 bases stayed unmatched. The CDR3 bases are TGTGCCAGCAGCCTTACAGGGGGTTGGGGTAATTCACCCCTCCACTTT. Its translation is CASSLTGGWGNSPLHF.